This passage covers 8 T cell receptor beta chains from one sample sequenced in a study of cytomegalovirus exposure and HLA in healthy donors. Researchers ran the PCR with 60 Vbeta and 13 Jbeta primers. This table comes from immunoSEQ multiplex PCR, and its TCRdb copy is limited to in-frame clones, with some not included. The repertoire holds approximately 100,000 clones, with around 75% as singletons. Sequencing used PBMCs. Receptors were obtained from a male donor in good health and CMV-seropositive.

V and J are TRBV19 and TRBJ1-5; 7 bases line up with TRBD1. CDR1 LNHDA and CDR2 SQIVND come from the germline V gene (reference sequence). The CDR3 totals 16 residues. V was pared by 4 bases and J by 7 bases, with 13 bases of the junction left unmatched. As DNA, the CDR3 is TGTGCCAGTAGTACCCCGGGAGGGGGCAGGGGACAGCCCCAGCATTTT. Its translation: CASSTPGGGRGQPQHF.

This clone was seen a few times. CDR3 nucleotide sequence: TGTGCCAGCAGCGTAGAGTCACGGGGGGCTTGGGAGACCCAGTACTTC. The encoded protein is CASSVESRGAWETQYF. J is TRBJ2-5 and V is TRBV9; D possibly corresponds to TRBD2 (7 bases). The CDR3 is 16 residues long. V was cut by 0 bases and J by 5 bases, with 17 bases left in between. Per the germline V gene, CDR1 is SGDLS and CDR2 is YYNGEE. Full variable domain (missing parts from reference TRBV9 and TRBJ2-5): DSGVTQTPKHLITATGQRVTLRCSPRSGDLSVYWYQQSLDQGLQFLIQYYNGEERAKGNILERFSAQQFPDLHSELNLSSLELGDSALYFCASSVESRGAWETQYFGPGTRLLVL.

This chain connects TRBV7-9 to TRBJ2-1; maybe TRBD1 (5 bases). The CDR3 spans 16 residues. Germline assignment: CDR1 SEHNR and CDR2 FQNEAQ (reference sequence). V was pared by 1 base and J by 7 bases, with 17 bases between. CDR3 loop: CASSLDGAIGGNEQFF. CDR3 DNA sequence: TGTGCCAGCAGCTTAGATGGGGCGATTGGTGGTAATGAGCAGTTCTTC.

The CDR3, as DNA: TGTGCCTGGAGTGGCCCCGGGACAGGGGTACTCTACGAGCAGTACTTC. As protein: CAWSGPGTGVLYEQYF. The chain links TRBV30 to TRBJ2-7, with 10 bases that match TRBD1. CDR1 GTSNPN and CDR2 SVGIG come from the germline V gene (reference sequence). The CDR3 totals 16 residues. Losses at the gene ends were 1 base for V and 3 bases for J; bases not matched to a gene: 9. The full variable domain, completed using reference TRBV30 and TRBJ2-7, is SQTIHQWPATLVQPVGSPLSLECTVEGTSNPNLYWYRQAAGRGLQLLFYSVGIGQISSEVPQNLSASRPQDRQFILSSKKLLLSDSGFYLCAWSGPGTGVLYEQYFGPGTRLTVT.

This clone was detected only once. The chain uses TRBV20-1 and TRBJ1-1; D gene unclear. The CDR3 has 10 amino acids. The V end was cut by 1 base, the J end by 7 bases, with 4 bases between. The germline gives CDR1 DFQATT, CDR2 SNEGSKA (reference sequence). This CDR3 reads CSARALEAFF. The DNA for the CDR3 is TGCAGTGCTAGAGCTCTTGAAGCTTTCTTT.

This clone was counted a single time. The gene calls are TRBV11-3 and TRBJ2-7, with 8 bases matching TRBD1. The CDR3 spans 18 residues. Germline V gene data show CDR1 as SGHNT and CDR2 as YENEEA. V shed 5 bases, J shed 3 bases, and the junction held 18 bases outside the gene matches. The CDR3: CASSPFWVTGAEVYEQYF. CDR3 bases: TGTGCCAGCAGCCCCTTTTGGGTGACAGGGGCGGAGGTCTACGAGCAGTACTTC.

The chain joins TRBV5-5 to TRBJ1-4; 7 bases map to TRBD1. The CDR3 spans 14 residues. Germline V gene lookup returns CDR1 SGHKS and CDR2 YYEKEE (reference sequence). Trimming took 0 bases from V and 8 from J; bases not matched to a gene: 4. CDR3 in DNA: TGTGCCAGCAGCTTGGGACAGGGCGGCGAAAAACTGTTTTTT. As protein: CASSLGQGGEKLFF.

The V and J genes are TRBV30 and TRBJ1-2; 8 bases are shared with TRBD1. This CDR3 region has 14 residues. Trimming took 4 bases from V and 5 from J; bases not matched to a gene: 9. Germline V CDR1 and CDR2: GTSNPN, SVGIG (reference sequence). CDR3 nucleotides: TGTGCCTGGACCCCGGACAGGGTTTTTTATGGCTACACCTTC. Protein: CAWTPDRVFYGYTF.